This T cell receptor beta chain is drawn from a study of blood T cell repertoires in COVID-19 (dated by TCRdb to 2018 to 2021). Concerning the study at large: The collaborator samples originated in the United States, Italy and Spain and spanned the acute and convalescent phases of COVID-19. The material from the prospective study consisted of cDNA or gDNA derived from T cells, B-cell-depleted T cells, or PBMCs. The repertoires were released in a freely available public database intended as a resource for research on the immune response to SARS-CoV-2. Nearly every sample came with metadata listing a de-identified subject ID, COVID-19 status, age in years and sex. Where available, HLA class I and class II types were obtained from metadata supplied by the sample provider rather than from assay-based typing. Deeply sampled blood TCRbeta repertoires from subjects exposed to, actively infected with, or recovered from COVID-19 were included in the dataset. Samples came from the ongoing ImmuneRACE study (first 160 participants) plus 1,254 subjects from 6 global collaborators.

One collaborating source in Seattle enrolled patients while the patients were actively infected and followed the patients over time throughout the course of disease. The collaborating institutions used their own protocols to collect whole blood in K2EDTA tubes. Collaborator samples were shipped for TCRbeta analysis as frozen whole blood, isolated PBMCs, or DNA extracted from either sample type. Between the V and J ends, shortened by 3 bases and 11 bases respectively, the junction contains 14 bases. Including the terminal cysteine and phenylalanine, the CDR3 comprises 13 residues. CDR3 DNA is the only sequence kept; it has 39 bases, read in frame from the first base. CDR1 ENHRY and CDR2 SYGVKD were looked up in the germline V gene. Broad study findings and their caveats: The quantity of clinical and demographic metadata differed by source and by participant and was supplied without curation.

The immunoSEQ Assay, a bias-controlled multiplex PCR, was used to amplify TCRbeta CDR3 regions from genomic DNA. The authors' analysis ran thus. Within the assay, amplification of reference gene primers was used to estimate how many nucleated cells each sample contained. To quantify the absolute abundance of each unique TCRbeta CDR3 rearrangement, sequence reads were collapsed and filtered. Productive Simpson clonality was computed per sample as the square root of Simpson's diversity index over productive rearrangements. Drawn from immuneACCESS, this table holds only the in-frame rearrangements with V and J called that TCRdb kept. Clones are partly lost; checked studies trace under half to an unresolved V gene and leave the rest unexplained. V, J and clone size are taken as reported in that table, and D and trimming were inferred from the DNA itself. Here the sample has about 160,000 clones; around 93% occur a single time. Jointly, the top ten make up about 4.8% of the sample.

In regard to this clone: What this receptor recognizes is not known. Per-base quality was not reported, and no clone a single base away is much larger than it.

Rearrangement joined TRBV10-3 to TRBJ1-5; there is no confident call for the D gene. The source is a man aged 30-40 years with COVID-19, enrolled during active disease. The sequencing sample was made of peripheral blood. This receptor carries the CDR3 CAISDEPQLAQHF. The DNA is as follows: TGTGCCATCAGTGACGAACCCCAATTAGCCCAGCATTTT.